This T cell receptor beta chain was recorded in a study of neurological immune-mediated disorders. The unsorted libraries originated from 2 million PBMCs that had been stored at -80 C. This clonotype was seen many times. What it recognizes is unknown. V was trimmed by 2 bases and J by 1 base, leaving 6 bases between them. Germline values: CDR1 MNHNY, CDR2 SVGAGI (reference sequence). This CDR3 has 13 amino acids. With 10-nucleotide random UMIs, 5'RACE was used to make the cDNA. A single record per CDR3 protein comes from TCRdb applying MiXCR to the 5' RACE reads. The sample includes about 66,000 distinct CDR3 sequences, about 4.2% of them seen just once. Notes on the study in general: The phylogenetic placement of 18 of 34 multiple sclerosis patients' repertoires in one related-CDR3 cluster constitutes a possible signature. The level of TCR clonal expansion was highest in patients with HTLV-1-associated myelopathy and lowest in multiple sclerosis, where it fell below the level seen in healthy controls.

This TCR came from a man aged 25-45 years with multiple sclerosis. The chain uses TRBV6-6 and TRBJ2-7; D might be TRBD2 (5 bases). What was sequenced was PBMCs. The CDR3 bases are TGTGCCAGCAGTTACGAGGGTTCCTACGAGCAGTACTTC. Amino acid sequence: CASSYEGSYEQYF.